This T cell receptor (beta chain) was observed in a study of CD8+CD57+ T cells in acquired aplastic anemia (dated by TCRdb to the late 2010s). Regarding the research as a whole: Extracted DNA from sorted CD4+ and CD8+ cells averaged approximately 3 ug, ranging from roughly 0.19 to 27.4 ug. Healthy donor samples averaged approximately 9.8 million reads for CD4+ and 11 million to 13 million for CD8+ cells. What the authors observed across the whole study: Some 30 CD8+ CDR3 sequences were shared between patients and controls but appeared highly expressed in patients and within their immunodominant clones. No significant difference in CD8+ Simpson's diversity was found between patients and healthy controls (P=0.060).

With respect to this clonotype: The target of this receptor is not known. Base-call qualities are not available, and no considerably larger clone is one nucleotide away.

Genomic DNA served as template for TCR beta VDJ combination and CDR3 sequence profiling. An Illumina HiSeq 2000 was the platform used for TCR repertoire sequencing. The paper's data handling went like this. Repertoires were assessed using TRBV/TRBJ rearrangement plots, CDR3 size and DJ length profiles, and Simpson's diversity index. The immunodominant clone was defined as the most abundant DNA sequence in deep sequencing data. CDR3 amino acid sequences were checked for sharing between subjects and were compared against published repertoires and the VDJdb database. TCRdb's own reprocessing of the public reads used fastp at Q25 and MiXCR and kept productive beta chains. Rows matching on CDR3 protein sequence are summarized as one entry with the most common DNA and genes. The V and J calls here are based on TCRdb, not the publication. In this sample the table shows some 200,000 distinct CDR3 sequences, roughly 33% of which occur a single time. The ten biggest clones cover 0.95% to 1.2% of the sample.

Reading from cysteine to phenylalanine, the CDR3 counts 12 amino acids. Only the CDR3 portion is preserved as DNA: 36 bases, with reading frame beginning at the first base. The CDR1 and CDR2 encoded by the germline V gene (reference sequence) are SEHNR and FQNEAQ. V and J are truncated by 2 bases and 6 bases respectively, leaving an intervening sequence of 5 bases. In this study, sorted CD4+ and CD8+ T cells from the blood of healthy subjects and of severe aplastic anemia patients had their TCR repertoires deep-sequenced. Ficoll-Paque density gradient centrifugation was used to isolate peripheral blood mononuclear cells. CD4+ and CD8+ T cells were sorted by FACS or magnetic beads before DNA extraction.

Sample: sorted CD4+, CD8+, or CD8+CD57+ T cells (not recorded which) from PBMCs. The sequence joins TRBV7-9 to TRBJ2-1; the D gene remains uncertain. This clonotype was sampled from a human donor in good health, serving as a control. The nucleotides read TGTGCCAGCAGCTTATCGGCCAATGAGCAGTTCTTC. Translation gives CASSLSANEQFF.